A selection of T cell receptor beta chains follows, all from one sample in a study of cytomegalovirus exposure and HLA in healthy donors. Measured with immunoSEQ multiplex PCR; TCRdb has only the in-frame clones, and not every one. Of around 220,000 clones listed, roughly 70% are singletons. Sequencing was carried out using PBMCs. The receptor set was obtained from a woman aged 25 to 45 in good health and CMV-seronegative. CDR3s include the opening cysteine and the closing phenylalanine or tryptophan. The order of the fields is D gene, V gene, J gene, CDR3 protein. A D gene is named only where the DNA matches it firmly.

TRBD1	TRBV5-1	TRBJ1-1	CASSTRQGRVNTEAFF
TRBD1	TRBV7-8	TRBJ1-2	CASSLAGTGSGYTF
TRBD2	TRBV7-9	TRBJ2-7	CASSRTSGSYEQYF
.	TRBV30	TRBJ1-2	CAWSYNQAGTF
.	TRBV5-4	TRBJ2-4	CASSLGGVNIQYF
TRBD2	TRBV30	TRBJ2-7	CAWRQSAGVSYEQYF
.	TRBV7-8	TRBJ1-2	CASSLMRSYTF
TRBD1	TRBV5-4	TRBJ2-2	CASSPRQGTANTGELFF
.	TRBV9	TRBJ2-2	CASSVLLAGELFF
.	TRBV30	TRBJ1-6	CAWSVNGLNSPLHF
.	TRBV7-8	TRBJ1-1	CASSLEGLTGSEAFF
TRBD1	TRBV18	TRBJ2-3	CASSRDRADSTDTQYF
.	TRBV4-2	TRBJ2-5	CASSQERGNRVHKTQYF
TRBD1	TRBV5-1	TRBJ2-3	CASNDRGNTDTQYF
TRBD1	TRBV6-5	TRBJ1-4	CASSYSTGVGEKLFF
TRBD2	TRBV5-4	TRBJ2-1	CASILIRTSGGPILREQFF
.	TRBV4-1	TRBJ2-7	CASSQVILASEQYF
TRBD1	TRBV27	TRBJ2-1	CASTTGTGSQFF
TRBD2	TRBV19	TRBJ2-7	CASSFSGGAYEQYF
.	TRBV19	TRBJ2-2	CASSIFGEENTGELFF
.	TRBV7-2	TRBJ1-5	CASRPLQGNSNQPQHF
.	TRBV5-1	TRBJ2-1	CASSLGGNEQFF
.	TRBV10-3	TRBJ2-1	CATAKPNEQFF
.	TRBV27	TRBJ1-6	CASSLSGGLNSPLHF
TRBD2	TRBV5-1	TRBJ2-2	CASSLFASGGLFTGELFF
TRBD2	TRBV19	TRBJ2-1	CASSSGLAGGPYTEQFF
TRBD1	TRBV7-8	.	CASSRQGTYEQYF